Detailed here is one T cell receptor (beta chain). Its cognate antigen is unknown. RNA was extracted from bulk tissue without any cell sorting. The normal lung tissue was taken more than 3 cm from the tumor edge. The sample is drawn from a study of tumor and adjacent non-tumor tissue in lung cancer. Across the whole study: There were some 11 adenocarcinoma, 2 squamous cell carcinoma and 1 small cell lung cancer cases. Overall study results and limits: Tumor TCR diversity, when higher, was linked to shorter survival. In normal lung, the top 100 clones were significantly more dominant than in tumor.

Germline V CDR1 and CDR2: SQVTM, ANQGSEA. The CDR3 runs 15 residues. Three rounds of nested PCR, following a modified ARM-PCR protocol, produced the TCRbeta library. TCRdb processed the multiplex PCR reads anew with MiXCR; each CDR3 protein has one entry. The sample consists of almost 75,000 distinct CDR3 sequences, around 70% of them appearing once. Source material: distant non-tumor lung tissue. The TCR comes from a woman in her fifties or sixties with non-small cell lung cancer. The chain carries TRBV29-1 and TRBJ1-1, with 7 bases identical to TRBD1. CDR3 sequence: CTTKGAVGLNTEAFF. DNA of the CDR3: TGCACCACAAAGGGGGCAGTGGGTCTGAACACTGAAGCTTTCTTT. Filled out from reference TRBV29-1 and TRBJ1-1, the complete variable domain reads SAVISQKPSRDICQRGTSLTIQCQVDSQVTMMFWYRQQPGQSLTLIATANQGSEATYESGFVIDKFPISRPNLTFSTLTVSNMSPEDSSIYLCTTKGAVGLNTEAFFGQGTRLTVV.